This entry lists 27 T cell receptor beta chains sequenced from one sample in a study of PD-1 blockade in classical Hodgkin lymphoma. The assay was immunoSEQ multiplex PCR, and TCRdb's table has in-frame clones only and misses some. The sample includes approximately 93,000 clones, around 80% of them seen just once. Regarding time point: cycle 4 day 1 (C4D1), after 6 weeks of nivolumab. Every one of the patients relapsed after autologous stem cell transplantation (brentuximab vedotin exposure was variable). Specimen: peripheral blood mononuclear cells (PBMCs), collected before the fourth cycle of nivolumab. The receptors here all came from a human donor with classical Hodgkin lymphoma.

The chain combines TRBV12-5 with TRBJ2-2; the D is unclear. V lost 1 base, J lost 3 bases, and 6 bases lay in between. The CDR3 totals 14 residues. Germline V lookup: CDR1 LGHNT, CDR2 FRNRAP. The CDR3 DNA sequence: TGTGCTAGTGGTTTGGGCTCTTACACCGGGGAGCTGTTTTTT. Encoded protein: CASGLGSYTGELFF.

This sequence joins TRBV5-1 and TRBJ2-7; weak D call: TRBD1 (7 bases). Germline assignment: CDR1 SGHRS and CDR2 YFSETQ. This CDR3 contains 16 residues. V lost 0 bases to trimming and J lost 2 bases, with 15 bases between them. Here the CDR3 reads CASSLAGDSMTYEQYF. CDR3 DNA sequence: TGCGCCAGCAGCTTGGCGGGGGACAGCATGACCTACGAGCAGTACTTC.

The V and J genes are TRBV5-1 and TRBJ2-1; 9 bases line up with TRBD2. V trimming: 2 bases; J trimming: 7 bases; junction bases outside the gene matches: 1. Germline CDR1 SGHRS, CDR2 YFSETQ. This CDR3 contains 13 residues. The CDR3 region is CASSFAGGNEQFF. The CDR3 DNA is TGCGCCAGCAGCTTTGCGGGGGGGAATGAGCAGTTCTTC.

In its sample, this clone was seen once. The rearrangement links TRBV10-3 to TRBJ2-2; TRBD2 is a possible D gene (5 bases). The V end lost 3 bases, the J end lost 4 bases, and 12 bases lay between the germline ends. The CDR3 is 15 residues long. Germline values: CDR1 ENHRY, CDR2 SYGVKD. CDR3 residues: CAISDSSEGTGELFF. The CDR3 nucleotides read TGTGCCATCAGTGACTCTTCCGAGGGCACCGGGGAGCTGTTTTTT.

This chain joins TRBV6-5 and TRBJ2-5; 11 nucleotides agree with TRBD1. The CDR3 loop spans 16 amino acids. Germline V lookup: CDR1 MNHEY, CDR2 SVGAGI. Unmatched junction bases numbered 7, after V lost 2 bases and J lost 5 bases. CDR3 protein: CASSYSGQGASETQYF. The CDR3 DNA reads TGTGCCAGCAGTTACAGCGGACAGGGGGCGAGCGAGACCCAGTACTTC.

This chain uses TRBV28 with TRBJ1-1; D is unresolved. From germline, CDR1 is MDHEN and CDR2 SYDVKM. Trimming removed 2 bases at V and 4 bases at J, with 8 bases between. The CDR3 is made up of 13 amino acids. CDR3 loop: CASSLGELTEAFF. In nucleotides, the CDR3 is TGTGCCAGCAGTTTAGGGGAGCTCACTGAAGCTTTCTTT.

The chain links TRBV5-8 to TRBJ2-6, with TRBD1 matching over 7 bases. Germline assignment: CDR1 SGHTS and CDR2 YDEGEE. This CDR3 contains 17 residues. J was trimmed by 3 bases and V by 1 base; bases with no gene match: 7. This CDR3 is CASSLFIGGGGANVLTF. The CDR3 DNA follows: TGTGCCAGCAGCTTGTTTATAGGGGGCGGTGGGGCCAACGTCCTGACTTTC.

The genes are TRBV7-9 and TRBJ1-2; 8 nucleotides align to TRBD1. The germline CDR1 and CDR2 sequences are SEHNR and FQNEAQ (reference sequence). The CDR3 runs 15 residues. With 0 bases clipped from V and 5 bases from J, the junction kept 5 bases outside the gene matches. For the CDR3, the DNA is TGTGCCAGCAGCTTAGCCGGGACAGGTCTATATGGCTACACCTTC. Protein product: CASSLAGTGLYGYTF.

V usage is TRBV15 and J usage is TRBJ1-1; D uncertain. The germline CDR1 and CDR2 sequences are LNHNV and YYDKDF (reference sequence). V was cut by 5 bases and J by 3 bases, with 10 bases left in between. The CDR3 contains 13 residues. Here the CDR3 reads CATSAARDTEAFF. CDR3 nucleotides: TGTGCCACCAGCGCAGCCCGGGACACTGAAGCTTTCTTT.

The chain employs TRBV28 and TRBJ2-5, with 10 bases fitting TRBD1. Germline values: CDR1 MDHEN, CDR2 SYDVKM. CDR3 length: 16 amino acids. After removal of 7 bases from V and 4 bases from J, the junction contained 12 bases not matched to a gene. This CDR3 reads CASISPGTGAGETQYF. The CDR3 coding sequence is TGTGCCAGCATCTCCCCGGGGACAGGGGCCGGAGAGACCCAGTACTTC.

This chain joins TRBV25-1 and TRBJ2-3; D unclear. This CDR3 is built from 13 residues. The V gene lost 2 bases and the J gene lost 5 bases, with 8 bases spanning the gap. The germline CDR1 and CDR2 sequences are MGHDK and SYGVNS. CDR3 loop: CASSEAGVDTQYF. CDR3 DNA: TGTGCCAGCAGTGAAGCAGGAGTAGATACGCAGTATTTT.

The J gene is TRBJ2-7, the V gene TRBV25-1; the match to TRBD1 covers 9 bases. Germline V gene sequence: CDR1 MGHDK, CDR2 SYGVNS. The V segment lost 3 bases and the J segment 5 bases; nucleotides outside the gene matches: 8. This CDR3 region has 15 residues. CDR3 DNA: TGTGCCAGCAGTGACTACCGGGACAGGGTCGACGAGCAGTACTTC. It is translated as CASSDYRDRVDEQYF.

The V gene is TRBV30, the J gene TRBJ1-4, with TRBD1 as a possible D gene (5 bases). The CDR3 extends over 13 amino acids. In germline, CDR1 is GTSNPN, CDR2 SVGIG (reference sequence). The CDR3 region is CASPGSANEKLFF. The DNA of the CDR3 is TGTGCTTCCCCAGGGTCGGCTAATGAAAAACTGTTTTTT.

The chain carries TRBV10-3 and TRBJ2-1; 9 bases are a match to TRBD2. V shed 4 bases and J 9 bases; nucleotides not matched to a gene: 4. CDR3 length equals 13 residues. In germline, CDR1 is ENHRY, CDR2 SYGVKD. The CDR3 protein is CAISVAGESEQFF. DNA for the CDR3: TGTGCCATCAGTGTAGCGGGAGAGAGTGAGCAGTTCTTC.

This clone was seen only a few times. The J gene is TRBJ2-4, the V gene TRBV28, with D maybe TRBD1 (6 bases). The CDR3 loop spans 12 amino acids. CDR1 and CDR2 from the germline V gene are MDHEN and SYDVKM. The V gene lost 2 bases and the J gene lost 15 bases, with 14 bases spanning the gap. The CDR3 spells CASSLGGAYPYF. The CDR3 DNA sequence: TGTGCCAGCAGTTTAGGGGGCGCCTATCCGTACTTC.

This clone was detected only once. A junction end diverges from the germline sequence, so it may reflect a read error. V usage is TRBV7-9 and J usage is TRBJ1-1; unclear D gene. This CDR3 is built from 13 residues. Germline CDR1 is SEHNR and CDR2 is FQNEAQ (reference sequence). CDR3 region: CASSLGFGSTGYF. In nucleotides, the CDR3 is TGTGCCAGCAGCTTAGGGTTCGGGTCGACGGGGTATTTT.

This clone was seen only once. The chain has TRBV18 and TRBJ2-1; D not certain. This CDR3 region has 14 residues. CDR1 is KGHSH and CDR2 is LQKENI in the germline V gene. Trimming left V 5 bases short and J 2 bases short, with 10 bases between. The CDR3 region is CASSGTAAYNEQFF. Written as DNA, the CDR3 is TGTGCCAGCTCAGGCACGGCAGCCTACAATGAGCAGTTCTTC.

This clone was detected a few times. The CDR3 DNA follows: TGCGCCAGCAGCTATCACATGGGCTCTGGGGCCAACGTCCTGACTTTC. This gives the protein CASSYHMGSGANVLTF. The chain combines TRBV5-1 with TRBJ2-6; D gene ambiguous. The CDR3 has 16 amino acids. V gave up 3 bases and J gave up 0 bases, with 10 bases separating them. The germline CDR1 and CDR2 sequences are SGHRS and YFSETQ.

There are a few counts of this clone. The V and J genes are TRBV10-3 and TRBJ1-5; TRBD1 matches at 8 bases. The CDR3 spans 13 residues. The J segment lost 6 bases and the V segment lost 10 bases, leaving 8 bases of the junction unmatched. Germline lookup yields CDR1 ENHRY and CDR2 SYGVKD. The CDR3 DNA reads TGTGCCACCCTGGACAGGGAAAGTCAGCCCCAGCATTTT. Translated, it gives CATLDRESQPQHF.

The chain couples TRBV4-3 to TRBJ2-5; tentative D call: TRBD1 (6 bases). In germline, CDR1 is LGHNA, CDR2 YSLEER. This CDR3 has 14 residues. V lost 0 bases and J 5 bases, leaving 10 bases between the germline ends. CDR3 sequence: CASSQDWQGETQYF. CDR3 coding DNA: TGCGCCAGCAGCCAAGATTGGCAGGGGGAGACCCAGTACTTC.

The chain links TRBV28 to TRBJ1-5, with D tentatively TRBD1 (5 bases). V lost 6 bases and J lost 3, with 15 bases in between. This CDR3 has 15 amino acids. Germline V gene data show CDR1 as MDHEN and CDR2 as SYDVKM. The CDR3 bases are TGTGCCAGCAGGGGATTTAGACAGATCAATCAGCCCCAGCATTTT. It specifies CASRGFRQINQPQHF. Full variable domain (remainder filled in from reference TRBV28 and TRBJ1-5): DVKVTQSSRYLVKRTGEKVFLECVQDMDHENMFWYRQDPGLGLRLIYFSYDVKMKEKGDIPEGYSVSREKKERFSLILESASTNQTSMYLCASRGFRQINQPQHFGDGTRLSIL.

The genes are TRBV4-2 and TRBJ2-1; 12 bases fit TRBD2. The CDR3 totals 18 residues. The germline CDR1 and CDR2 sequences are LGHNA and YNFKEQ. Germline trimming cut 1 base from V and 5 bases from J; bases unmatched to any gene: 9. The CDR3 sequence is CASSQAPALAGGHNEQFF. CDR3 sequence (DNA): TGTGCCAGCAGCCAAGCACCCGCCCTAGCGGGGGGGCACAATGAGCAGTTCTTC.

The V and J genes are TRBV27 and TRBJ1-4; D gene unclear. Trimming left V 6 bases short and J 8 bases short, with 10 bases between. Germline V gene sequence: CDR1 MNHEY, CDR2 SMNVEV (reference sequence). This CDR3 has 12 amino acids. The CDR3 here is CASRHAGEKLFF. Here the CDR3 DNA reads TGTGCCAGCAGGCATGCGGGGGAAAAACTGTTTTTT.

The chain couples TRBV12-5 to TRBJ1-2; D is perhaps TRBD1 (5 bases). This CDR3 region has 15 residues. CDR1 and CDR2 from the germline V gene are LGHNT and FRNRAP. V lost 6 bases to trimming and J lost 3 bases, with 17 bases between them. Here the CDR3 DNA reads TGTGCTAGTGGGTGGCACCGAGGGGTGGACTATGGCTACACCTTC. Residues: CASGWHRGVDYGYTF.

Here the CDR3 DNA reads TGTGCCAGCTCACCAAGACAGGGTGGGGGCTATGGCTACACCTTC. Translation: CASSPRQGGGYGYTF. This chain links TRBV18 with TRBJ1-2, with 7 bases that match TRBD1. This CDR3 has 15 amino acids. V shed 2 bases, J shed 4 bases, and the junction held 7 bases outside the gene matches. The V gene's germline CDR1 is KGHSH and CDR2 LQKENI.

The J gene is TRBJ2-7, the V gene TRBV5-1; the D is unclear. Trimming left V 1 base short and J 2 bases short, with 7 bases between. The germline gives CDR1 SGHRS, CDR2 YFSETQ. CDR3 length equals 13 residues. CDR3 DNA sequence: TGCGCCAGCAGCTTGTTGCACCCCTACGAGCAGTACTTC. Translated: CASSLLHPYEQYF. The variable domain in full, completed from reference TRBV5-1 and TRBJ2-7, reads KAGVTQTPRYLIKTRGQQVTLSCSPISGHRSVSWYQQTPGQGLQFLFEYFSETQRNKGNFPGRFSGRQFSNSRSEMNVSTLELGDSALYLCASSLLHPYEQYFGPGTRLTVT.

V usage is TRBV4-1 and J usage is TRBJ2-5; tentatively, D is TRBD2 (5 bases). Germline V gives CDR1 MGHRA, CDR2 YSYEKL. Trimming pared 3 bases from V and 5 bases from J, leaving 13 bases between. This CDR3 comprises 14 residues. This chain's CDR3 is CASSQGMTGETQYF. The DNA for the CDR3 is TGCGCCAGCAGCCAGGGCATGACGGGGGAGACCCAGTACTTC.